This T cell receptor (beta chain) emerged from a study of circulating and synovial CD4+ cells in juvenile arthritis. Clones were read by immunoSEQ multiplex PCR, and TCRdb kept only the in-frame ones, dropping some. The repertoire has about 32,000 clones, around 96% of them found once; the top ten carry approximately 0.68%. The source of this sequence is a human donor with juvenile idiopathic arthritis. The sequencing input was CD4+ T cells from blood.

The chain's CDR3 is CASRLRLAGNNEQFF. CDR3 coding DNA: TGTGCCAGCAGGCTACGACTAGCGGGGAACAATGAGCAGTTCTTC. The gene calls are TRBV27 and TRBJ2-1, with 11 nucleotides matching TRBD2. The CDR3 has 15 residues. V lost 6 bases and J lost 5; bases outside the gene matches: 6. Germline values: CDR1 MNHEY, CDR2 SMNVEV (reference sequence).